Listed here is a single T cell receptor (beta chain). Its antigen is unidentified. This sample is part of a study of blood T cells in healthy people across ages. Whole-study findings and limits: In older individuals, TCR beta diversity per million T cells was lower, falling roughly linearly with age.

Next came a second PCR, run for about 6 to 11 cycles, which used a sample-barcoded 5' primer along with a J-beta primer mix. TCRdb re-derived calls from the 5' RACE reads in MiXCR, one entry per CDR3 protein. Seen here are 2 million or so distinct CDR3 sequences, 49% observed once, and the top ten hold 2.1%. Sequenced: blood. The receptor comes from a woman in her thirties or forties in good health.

In nucleotides, the CDR3 is TGTGCCAGCAGCGATAGCGGGGCGTCGCAGTATTTT. This codes for CASSDSGASQYF. The J gene is TRBJ2-3, the V gene TRBV6-1; 8 nucleotides align to TRBD2. With V trimmed by 6 bases and J by 10 bases, 6 bases remained unmatched. The length of the CDR3 is 12 residues. CDR1 and CDR2 (germline): MNHNS, SASEGT.